Presented here are 3 T cell receptor beta chains from one specimen sequenced in a study of blood T cell repertoires in COVID-19. Profiled with immunoSEQ multiplex PCR; TCRdb holds only in-frame clones, not every one. This table has about 180,000 clones, about 85% appearing once. Sequencing was performed on peripheral blood. These receptors were obtained from a woman younger than 45 with active or convalescent COVID-19.

This clone was detected only once. This chain uses TRBV19 with TRBJ2-5; 11 bases fit TRBD1. The CDR3 length is 15 residues. Germline V gene data show CDR1 as LNHDA and CDR2 as SQIVND (reference sequence). The J segment lost 2 bases and the V segment lost 8 bases, leaving 7 bases of the junction unmatched. CDR3 in DNA: TGTGCCAGTGGGACAGGGGGAGTGTGGCAAGAGACCCAGTACTTC. Translation gives CASGTGGVWQETQYF.

The chain couples TRBV7-2 to TRBJ2-2; maybe TRBD2 (5 bases). This CDR3 spans 16 amino acids. V dropped 2 bases and J dropped 6 bases, with 16 bases sitting between them. Germline V lookup: CDR1 SGHTA, CDR2 FQGNSA. This CDR3 reads CASSLMREFGSGELFF. In nucleotides, the CDR3 is TGTGCCAGCAGCTTAATGAGGGAGTTTGGGTCCGGGGAGCTGTTTTTT.

CDR3 nucleotide sequence: TGTGCCACCAGCAGAGGGGGGACTAGCGGCACAGGATACAATGAGCAGTTCTTC. It yields the protein CATSRGGTSGTGYNEQFF. The V call is TRBV15, the J call TRBJ2-1, with 11 bases identical to TRBD2. V shed 1 base and J 4 bases; nucleotides not matched to a gene: 9. This CDR3 has 18 amino acids. The germline CDR1 and CDR2 sequences are LNHNV and YYDKDF (reference sequence). Supplemented by reference TRBV15 and TRBJ2-1, the full variable domain reads DAMVIQNPRYQVTQFGKPVTLSCSQTLNHNVMYWYQQKSSQAPKLLFHYYDKDFNNEADTPDNFQSRRPNTSFCFLDIRSPGLGDTAMYLCATSRGGTSGTGYNEQFFGPGTRLTVL.